The T cell receptor (beta chain) described here comes from a study of human T cells and chemical hapten exposure. Specified time point: pre-sensitization, week 0. The sample's treatment: therapeutic diphenylcyclopropenone sensitization with weekly scalp DPC. Trimming at V came to 8 bases and at J to 1 base, leaving 9 bases not matched to a gene. The CDR3 totals 15 residues. The germline CDR1 and CDR2 sequences are ENHRY and SYGVKD. MiXCR, applied by TCRdb to the RACE reads, yields one record per CDR3 protein. The sample carries more than 250,000 distinct CDR3 sequences, roughly 8.9% recorded once. This clonotype was detected ten times or more.

Here the sequenced sample was whole blood, taken in connection with sensitization to the hapten diphenylcyclopropenone (DPC). This TCR was recovered from a woman in her thirties or forties with alopecia areata. Some clones in this sample may be carry-over from other donors' samples. The chain links TRBV10-3 to TRBJ1-1; 8 bases are a match to TRBD1. The CDR3: CAIGTTGVRNTEAFF. The CDR3 bases are TGTGCCATCGGAACGACAGGGGTGAGGAACACTGAAGCTTTCTTT.